This T cell receptor (beta chain) was obtained from a study of T cell responses to AZD1222 COVID-19 vaccine. Study-wide results and limits: All repertoire sampling was performed exclusively after the peak T cell response.

Sequencing used immunoSEQ multiplex PCR; TCRdb keeps in-frame clones, though not all of them. Of fewer than 90,000 clones listed, about nine tenths are singletons. From germline, CDR1 is MNHEY and CDR2 SMNVEV (reference sequence). Losses at the gene ends were 7 bases for V and 5 bases for J; bases not matched to a gene: 1. The CDR3 totals 11 residues. Points on this clone: Its antigen is currently unknown.

The sample consisted of peripheral blood, taken 28 days after the second AZD1222 dose. The rearrangement links TRBV27 to TRBJ1-1; 7 nucleotides line up with TRBD1. The sequence came from an adult who received the AZD1222 COVID-19 vaccine. The CDR3 here is CASKQGTEAFF. CDR3 DNA: TGTGCCAGCAAACAGGGGACTGAAGCTTTCTTT.